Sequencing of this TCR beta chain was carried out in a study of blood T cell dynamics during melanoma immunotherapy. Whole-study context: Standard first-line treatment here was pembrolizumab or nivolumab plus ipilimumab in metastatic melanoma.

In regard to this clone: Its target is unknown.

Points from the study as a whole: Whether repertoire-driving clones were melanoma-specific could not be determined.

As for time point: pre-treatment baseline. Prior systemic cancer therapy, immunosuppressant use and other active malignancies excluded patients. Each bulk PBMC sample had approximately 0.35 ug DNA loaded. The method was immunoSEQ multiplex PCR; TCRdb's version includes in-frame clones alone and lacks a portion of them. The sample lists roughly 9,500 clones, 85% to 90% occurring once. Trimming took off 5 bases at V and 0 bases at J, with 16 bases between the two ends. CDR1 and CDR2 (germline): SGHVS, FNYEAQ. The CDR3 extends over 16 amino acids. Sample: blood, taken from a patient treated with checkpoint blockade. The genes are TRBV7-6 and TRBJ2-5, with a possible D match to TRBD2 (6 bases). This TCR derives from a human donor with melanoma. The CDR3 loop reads CASSPLRWEDQETQYF. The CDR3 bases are TGTGCCAGCAGCCCCCTCCGCTGGGAGGACCAAGAGACCCAGTACTTC.